Sequencing of this T cell receptor (beta chain) was carried out in a study of control samples from healthy donors and cancer patients. Using immunoSEQ multiplex PCR, the repertoire was profiled, and TCRdb retains in-frame clones only, with some absent. The data show about 86,000 clones, approximately 95% seen once. This clone was counted only a few times. Specimen: blood. This clonotype was obtained from a young woman in good health.

The CDR3 here is CASTEFMNTEAFF. The CDR3 nucleotides are TGCGCCAGCACGGAGTTTATGAACACTGAAGCTTTCTTT. The J gene is TRBJ1-1, the V gene TRBV10-2; D not resolved. Trimming took 7 bases from V and 0 from J, leaving 9 bases between them. Per the germline V gene, CDR1 is WSHSY and CDR2 is SAAADI. The CDR3 is 13 residues long.